The clone carrying this T cell receptor (beta chain) was counted a few times. The antigen is unknown. At the deep level, the assay was run. Profiling relied on immunoSEQ multiplex PCR, and the TCRdb table lists in-frame clones only, not all of them. The table includes under 750,000 clones, approximately 72% detected once. The data were taken from a study of shared clonotypes between healthy human individuals. About the research overall: Per donor, three plates held CD4 naive cells, three held CD4 memory, two held CD8 naive and one held CD8 memory. General observations from the study: Only blood samples were collected, and tissue repertoires likely differ. It was the few donors that limited the genetic and exposure-history diversity represented.

Germline CDR1 is LNHDA and CDR2 is SQIVND (reference sequence). The V gene lost 5 bases and the J gene lost 8 bases, with 24 bases spanning the gap. The CDR3 covers 16 residues. Sequencing was performed on memory CD4+ T cells sorted from blood. Subset given: CD45RA-negative fraction. The chain carries TRBV19 and TRBJ1-1; TRBD1 is a possible D gene (5 bases). The origin of this receptor is a woman aged 30 to 39 in good health. The CDR3 nucleotides are TGTGCCAGTAGTGAGGGGACCGGACATTCCCTGATGGAAGCTTTCTTT. Encoded protein: CASSEGTGHSLMEAFF.